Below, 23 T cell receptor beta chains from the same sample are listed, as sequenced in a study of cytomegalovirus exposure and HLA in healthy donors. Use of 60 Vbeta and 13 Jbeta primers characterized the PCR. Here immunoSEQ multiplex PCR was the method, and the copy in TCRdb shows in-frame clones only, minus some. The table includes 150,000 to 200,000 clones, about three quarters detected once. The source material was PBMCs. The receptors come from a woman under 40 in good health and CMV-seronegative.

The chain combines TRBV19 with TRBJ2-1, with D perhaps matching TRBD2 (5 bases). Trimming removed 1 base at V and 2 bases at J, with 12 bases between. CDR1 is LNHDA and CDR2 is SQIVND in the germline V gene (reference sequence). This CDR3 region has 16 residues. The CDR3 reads CASSIVGGLTYNEQFF. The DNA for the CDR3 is TGTGCCAGTAGTATAGTAGGCGGACTGACCTACAATGAGCAGTTCTTC.

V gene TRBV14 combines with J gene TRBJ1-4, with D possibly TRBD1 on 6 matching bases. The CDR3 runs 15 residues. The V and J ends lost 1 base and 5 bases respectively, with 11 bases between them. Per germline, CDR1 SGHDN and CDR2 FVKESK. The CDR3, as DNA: TGTGCCAGCAGCCAAGTCAGGGGCGAGAATGAAAAACTGTTTTTT. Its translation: CASSQVRGENEKLFF. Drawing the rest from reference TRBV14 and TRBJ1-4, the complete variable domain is EAGVTQFPSHSVIEKGQTVTLRCDPISGHDNLYWYRRVMGKEIKFLLHFVKESKQDESGMPNNRFLAERTGGTYSTLKVQPAELEDSGVYFCASSQVRGENEKLFFGSGTQLSVL.

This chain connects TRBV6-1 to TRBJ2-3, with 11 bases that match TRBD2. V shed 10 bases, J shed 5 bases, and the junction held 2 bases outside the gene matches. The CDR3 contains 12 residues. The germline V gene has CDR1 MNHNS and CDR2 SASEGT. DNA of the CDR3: TGTGCCACGGGGACTAGCGGAGATACGCAGTATTTT. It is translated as CATGTSGDTQYF.

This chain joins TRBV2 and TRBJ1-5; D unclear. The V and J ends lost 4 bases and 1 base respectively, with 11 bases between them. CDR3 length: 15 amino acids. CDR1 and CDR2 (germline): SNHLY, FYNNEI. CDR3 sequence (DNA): TGTGCCAGCAGTGTAGGACTCCCAAGCAATCAGCCCCAGCATTTT. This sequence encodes CASSVGLPSNQPQHF.

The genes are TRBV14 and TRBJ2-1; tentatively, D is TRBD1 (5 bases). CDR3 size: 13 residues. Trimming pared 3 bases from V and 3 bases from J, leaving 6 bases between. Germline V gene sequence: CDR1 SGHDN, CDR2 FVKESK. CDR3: CASSHQGYNEQFF. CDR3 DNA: TGTGCCAGCAGCCACCAGGGCTACAATGAGCAGTTCTTC.

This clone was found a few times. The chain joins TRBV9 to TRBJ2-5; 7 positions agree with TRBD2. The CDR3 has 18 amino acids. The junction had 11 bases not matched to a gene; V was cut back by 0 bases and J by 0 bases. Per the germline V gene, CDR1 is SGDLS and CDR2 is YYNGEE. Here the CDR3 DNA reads TGTGCCAGCAGCGTAGGGGCTAGCGGACTCCCGTACCAAGAGACCCAGTACTTC. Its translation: CASSVGASGLPYQETQYF.

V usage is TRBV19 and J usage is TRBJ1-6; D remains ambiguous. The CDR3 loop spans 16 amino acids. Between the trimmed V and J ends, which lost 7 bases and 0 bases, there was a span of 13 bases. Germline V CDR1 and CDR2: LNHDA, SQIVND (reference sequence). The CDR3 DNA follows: TGTGCCAGTACTCCGAGCAAACTCTCCTATAATTCACCCCTCCACTTT. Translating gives CASTPSKLSYNSPLHF. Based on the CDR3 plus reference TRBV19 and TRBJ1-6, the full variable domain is DGGITQSPKYLFRKEGQNVTLSCEQNLNHDAMYWYRQDPGQGLRLIYYSQIVNDFQKGDIAEGYSVSREKKESFPLTVTSAQKNPTAFYLCASTPSKLSYNSPLHFGNGTRLTVT.

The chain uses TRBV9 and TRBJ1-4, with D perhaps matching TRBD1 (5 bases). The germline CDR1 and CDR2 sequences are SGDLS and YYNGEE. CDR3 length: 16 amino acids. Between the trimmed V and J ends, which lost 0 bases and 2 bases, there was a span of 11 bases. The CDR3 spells CASSVGFRATNEKLFF. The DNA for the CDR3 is TGTGCCAGCAGCGTAGGTTTCAGGGCCACTAATGAAAAACTGTTTTTT.

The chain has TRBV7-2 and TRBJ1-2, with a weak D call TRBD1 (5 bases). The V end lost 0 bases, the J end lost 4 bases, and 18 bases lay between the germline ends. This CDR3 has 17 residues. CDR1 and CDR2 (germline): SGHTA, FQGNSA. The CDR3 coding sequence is TGTGCCAGCAGCTTAGCAGGAGCGGGGGGGGGAAGCTATGGCTACACCTTC. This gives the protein CASSLAGAGGGSYGYTF.

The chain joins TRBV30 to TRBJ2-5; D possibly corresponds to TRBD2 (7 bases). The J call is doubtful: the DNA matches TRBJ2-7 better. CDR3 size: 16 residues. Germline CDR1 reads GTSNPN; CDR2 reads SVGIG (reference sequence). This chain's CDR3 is CAWMGGPGTLSYEQYF. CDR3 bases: TGTGCCTGGATGGGGGGGCCTGGTACCCTTTCCTACGAGCAGTACTTC.

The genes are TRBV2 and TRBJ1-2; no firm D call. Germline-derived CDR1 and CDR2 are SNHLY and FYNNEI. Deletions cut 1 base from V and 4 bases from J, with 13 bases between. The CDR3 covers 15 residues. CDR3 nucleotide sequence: TGTGCCAGCAGTGAAGAGGGCGGTGGAGGCTATGGCTACACCTTC. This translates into CASSEEGGGGYGYTF.

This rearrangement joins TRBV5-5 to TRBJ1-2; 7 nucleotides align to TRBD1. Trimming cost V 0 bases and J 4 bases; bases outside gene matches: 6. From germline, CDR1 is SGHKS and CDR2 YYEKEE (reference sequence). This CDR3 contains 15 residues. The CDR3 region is CASSLGSSGGYGYTF. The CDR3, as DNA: TGTGCCAGCAGCTTGGGAAGTTCAGGGGGCTATGGCTACACCTTC.

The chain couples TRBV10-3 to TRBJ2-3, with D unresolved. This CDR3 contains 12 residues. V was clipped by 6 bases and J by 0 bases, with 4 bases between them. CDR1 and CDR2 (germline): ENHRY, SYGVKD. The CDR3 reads CAISPSTDTQYF. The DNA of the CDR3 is TGTGCCATCAGCCCAAGCACAGATACGCAGTATTTT.

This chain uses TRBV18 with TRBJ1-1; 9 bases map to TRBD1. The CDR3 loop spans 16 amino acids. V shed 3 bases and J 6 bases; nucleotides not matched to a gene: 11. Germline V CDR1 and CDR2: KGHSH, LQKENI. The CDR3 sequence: CASSPGQGPIWAEAFF. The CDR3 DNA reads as TGTGCCAGCTCACCGGGACAGGGCCCTATCTGGGCTGAAGCTTTCTTT.

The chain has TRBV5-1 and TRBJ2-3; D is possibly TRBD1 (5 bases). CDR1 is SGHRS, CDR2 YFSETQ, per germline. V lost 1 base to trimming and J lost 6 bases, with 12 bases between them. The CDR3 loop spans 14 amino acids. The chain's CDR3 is CASSLQGMVDTQYF. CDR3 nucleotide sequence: TGCGCCAGCAGCTTGCAGGGAATGGTGGATACGCAGTATTTT.

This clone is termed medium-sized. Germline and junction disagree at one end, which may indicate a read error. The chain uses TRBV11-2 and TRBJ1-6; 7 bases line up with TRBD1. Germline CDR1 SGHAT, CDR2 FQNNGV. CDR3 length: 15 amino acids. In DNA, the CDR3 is TGTGCCAGCAGCCTAGACAGGGCGGCGAATTCACCCCTCCACTTT. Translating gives CASSLDRAANSPLHF.

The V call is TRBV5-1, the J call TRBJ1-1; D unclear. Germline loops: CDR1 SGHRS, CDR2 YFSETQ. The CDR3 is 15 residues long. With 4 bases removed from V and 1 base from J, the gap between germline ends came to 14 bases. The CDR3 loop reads CASSPDFMANTEAFF. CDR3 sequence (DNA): TGCGCCAGCAGCCCGGACTTTATGGCGAACACTGAAGCTTTCTTT.

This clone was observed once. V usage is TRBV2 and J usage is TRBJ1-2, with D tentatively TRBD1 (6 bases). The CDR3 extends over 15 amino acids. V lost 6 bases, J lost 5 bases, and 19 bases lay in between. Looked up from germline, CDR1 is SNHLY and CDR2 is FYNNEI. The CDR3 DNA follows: TGTGCCAGCAGCAAGGGTCAGGGGCGTGGGTATGGCTACACCTTC. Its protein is CASSKGQGRGYGYTF. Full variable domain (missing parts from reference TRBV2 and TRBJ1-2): EPEVTQTPSHQVTQMGQEVILRCVPISNHLYFYWYRQILGQKVEFLVSFYNNEISEKSEIFDDQFSVERPDGSNFTLKIRSTKLEDSAMYFCASSKGQGRGYGYTFGSGTRLTVV.

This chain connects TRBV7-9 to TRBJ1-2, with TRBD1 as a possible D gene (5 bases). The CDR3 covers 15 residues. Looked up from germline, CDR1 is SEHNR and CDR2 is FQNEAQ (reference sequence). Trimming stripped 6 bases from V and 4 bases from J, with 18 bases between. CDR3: CASSSPGVGVYGYTF. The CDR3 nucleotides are TGTGCCAGCAGTTCCCCGGGGGTGGGAGTCTATGGCTACACCTTC.

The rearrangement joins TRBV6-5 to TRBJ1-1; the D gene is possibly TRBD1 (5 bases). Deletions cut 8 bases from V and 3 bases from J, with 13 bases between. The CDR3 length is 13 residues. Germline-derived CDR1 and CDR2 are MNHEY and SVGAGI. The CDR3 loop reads CASSFDSYTEAFF. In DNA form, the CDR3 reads TGTGCCAGCTCCTTCGACAGTTACACTGAAGCTTTCTTT.

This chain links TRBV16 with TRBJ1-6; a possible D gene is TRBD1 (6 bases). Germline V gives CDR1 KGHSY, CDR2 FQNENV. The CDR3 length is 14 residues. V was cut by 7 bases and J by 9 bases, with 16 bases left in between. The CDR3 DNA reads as TGTGCCAGCACACAACAGGGTTATGGTTCACCCCTCCACTTT. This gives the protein CASTQQGYGSPLHF. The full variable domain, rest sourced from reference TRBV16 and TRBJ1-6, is GEEVAQTPKHLVRGEGQKAKLYCAPIKGHSYVFWYQQVLKNEFKFLISFQNENVFDETGMPKERFSAKCLPNSPCSLEIQATKLEDSAVYFCASTQQGYGSPLHFGNGTRLTVT.

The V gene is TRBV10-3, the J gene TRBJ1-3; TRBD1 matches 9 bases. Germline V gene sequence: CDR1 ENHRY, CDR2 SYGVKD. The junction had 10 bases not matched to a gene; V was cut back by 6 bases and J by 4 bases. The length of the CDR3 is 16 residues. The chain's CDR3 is CAIRFHRGPQGNTIYF. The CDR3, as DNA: TGTGCCATCAGATTCCACAGGGGGCCGCAGGGAAACACCATATATTTT.

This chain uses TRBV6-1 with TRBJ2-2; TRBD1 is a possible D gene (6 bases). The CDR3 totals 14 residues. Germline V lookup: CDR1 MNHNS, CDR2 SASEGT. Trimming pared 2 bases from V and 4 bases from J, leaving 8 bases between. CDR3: CASSETGFTGELFF. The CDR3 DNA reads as TGTGCCAGCAGTGAAACAGGGTTCACCGGGGAGCTGTTTTTT.